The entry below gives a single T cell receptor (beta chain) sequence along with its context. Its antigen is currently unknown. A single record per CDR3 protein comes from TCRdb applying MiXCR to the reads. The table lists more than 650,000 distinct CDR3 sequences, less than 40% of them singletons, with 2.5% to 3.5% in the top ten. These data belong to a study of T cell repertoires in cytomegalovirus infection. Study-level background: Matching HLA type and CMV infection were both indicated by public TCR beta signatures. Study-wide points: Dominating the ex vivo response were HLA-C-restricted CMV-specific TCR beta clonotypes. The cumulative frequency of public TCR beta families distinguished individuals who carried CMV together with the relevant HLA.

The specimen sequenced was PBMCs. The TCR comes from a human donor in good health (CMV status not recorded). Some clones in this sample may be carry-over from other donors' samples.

The CDR3: CASSLVDTYEQYF. The CDR3 DNA follows: TGCGCCAGCAGCTTGGTTGACACCTACGAGCAGTACTTC. The gene calls are TRBV5-1 and TRBJ2-7; D not certain. Germline V lookup: CDR1 SGHRS, CDR2 YFSETQ. The CDR3 extends over 13 amino acids. V was pared by 0 bases and J by 2 bases, with 6 bases between.